Given below is one T cell receptor (beta chain) in context. Its antigen is not known. The PCR contained 60 Vbeta and 13 Jbeta primers. TCRdb's copy holds only in-frame clones and misses some; the assay was immunoSEQ multiplex PCR. Among hundreds of thousands of clones, 77% were seen once, and the ten largest hold around 2.8%. This entry belongs to a study of cytomegalovirus exposure and HLA in healthy donors. Notes on the study in general: Later analysis identified a missense DCLRE1C variant that was linked to TCR beta V- and J-gene trimming.

The CDR3 is made up of 16 amino acids. Trimming took off 1 base at V and 0 bases at J, with 10 bases between the two ends. CDR1 and CDR2 from the germline V gene are GTSNPN and SVGIG (reference sequence). This sequence was found in a woman aged 60-75 years in good health and CMV-seropositive. V gene TRBV30 combines with J gene TRBJ2-6, with D perhaps TRBD1 (6 bases). The source material was PBMCs. The CDR3 here is CAWSAGAYSGANVLTF. The CDR3 DNA follows: TGTGCCTGGAGTGCAGGGGCCTACTCTGGGGCCAACGTCCTGACTTTC.